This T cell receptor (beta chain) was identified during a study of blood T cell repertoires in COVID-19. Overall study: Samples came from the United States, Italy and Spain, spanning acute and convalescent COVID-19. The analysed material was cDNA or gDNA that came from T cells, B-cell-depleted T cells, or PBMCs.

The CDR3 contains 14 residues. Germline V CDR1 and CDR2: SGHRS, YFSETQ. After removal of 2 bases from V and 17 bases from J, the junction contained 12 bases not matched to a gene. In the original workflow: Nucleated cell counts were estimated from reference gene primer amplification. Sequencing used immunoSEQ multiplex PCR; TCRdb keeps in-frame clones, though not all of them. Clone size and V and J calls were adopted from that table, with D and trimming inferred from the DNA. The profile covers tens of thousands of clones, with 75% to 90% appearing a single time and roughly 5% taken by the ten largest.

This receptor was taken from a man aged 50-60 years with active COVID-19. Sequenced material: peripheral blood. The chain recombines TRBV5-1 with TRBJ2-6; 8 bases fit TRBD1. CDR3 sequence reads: CASSFLDRATELTF. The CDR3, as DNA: TGCGCCAGCAGCTTCCTGGACAGGGCTACTGAATTGACTTTC.